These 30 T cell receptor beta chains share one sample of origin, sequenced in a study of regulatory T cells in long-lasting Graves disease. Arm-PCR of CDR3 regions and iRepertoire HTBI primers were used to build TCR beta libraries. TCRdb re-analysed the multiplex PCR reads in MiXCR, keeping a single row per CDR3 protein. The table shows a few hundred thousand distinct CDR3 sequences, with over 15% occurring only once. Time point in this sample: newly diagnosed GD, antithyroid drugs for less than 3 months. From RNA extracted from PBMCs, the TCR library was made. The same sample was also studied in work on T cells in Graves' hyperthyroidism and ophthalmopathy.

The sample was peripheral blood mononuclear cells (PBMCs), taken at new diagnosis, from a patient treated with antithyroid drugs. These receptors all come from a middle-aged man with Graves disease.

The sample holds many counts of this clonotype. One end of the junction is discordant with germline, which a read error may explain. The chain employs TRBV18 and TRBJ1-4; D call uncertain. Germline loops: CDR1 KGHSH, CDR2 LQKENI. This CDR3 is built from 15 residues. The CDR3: CASSPPGRPNEKLFF. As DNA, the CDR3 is TGTGCCAGCTCCCCACCGGGCCGACCGAATGAAAAACTGTTTTTT.

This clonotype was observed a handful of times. The CDR3 region has the DNA TGTGCCAGCAGTTCGACAGGAATGAACACTGAAGCTTTCTTT. This translates into CASSSTGMNTEAFF. The rearrangement uses TRBV28 and TRBJ1-1, with D maybe TRBD1 (6 bases). The germline CDR1 and CDR2 sequences are MDHEN and SYDVKM. This CDR3 has 14 residues. Trimming shortened V by 4 bases and J by 0 bases, and 9 bases separated the two germline ends.

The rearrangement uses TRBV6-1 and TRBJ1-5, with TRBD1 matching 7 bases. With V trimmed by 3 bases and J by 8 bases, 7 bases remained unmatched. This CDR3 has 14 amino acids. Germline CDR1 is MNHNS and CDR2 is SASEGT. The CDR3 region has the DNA TGTGCCAGCAGTGACCTCACAGGGGCCAAGCCCCAGCATTTT. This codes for CASSDLTGAKPQHF.

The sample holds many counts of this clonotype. In nucleotides, the CDR3 is TGTGCCAGCAGCTTACCGGGGTGGGCAGATACGCAGTATTTT. This codes for CASSLPGWADTQYF. The chain carries TRBV7-2 and TRBJ2-3; TRBD2 is a possible D gene (5 bases). Trimming took off 2 bases at V and 4 bases at J, with 10 bases between the two ends. The CDR3 sequence is 14 residues long. The V gene's germline CDR1 is SGHTA and CDR2 FQGNSA.

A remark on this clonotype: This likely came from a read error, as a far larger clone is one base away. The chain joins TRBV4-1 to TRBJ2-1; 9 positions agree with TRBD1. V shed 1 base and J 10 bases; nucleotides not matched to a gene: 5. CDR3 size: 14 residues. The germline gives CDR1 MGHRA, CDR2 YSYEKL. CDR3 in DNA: TGCGCCAGCAGCCAAGGGGGACAGGGTTACGAGCAGTTCTTC. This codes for CASSQGGQGYEQFF.

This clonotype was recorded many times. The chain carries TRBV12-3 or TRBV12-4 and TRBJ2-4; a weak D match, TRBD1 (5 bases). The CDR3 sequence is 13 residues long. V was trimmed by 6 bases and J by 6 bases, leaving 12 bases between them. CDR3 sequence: CASSRTPSNIQYF. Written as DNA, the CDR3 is TGTGCCAGCAGCCGGACACCTTCAAACATTCAGTACTTC.

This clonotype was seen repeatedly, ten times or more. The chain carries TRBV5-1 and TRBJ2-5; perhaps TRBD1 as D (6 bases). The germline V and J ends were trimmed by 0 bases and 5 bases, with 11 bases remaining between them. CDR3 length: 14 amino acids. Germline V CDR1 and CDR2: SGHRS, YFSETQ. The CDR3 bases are TGCGCCAGCAGCTTGGGTGGCAGGGGTGAGACCCAGTACTTC. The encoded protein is CASSLGGRGETQYF. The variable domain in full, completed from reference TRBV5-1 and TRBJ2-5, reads KAGVTQTPRYLIKTRGQQVTLSCSPISGHRSVSWYQQTPGQGLQFLFEYFSETQRNKGNFPGRFSGRQFSNSRSEMNVSTLELGDSALYLCASSLGGRGETQYFGPGTRLLVL.

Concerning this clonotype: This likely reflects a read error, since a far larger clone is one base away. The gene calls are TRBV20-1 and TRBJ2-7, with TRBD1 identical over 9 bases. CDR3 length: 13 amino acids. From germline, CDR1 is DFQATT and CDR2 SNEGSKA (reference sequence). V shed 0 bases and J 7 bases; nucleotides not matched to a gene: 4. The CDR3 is CSARDTGGNEQYF. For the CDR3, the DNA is TGCAGTGCTAGAGATACAGGGGGCAATGAGCAGTACTTC.

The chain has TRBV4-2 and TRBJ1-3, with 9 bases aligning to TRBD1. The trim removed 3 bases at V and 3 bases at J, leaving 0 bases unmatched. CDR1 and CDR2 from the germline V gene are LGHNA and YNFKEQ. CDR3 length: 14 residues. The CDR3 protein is CASSQGQGGNTIYF. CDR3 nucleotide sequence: TGTGCCAGCAGCCAGGGACAGGGTGGAAACACCATATATTTT.

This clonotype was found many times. CDR3 DNA sequence: TGTGCCAGCAGGGATCAGGGGGTGTCGGAAAAACTGTTTTTT. Translating it yields CASRDQGVSEKLFF. This rearrangement joins TRBV7-9 to TRBJ1-4; 7 nucleotides align to TRBD1. CDR1 is SEHNR, CDR2 FQNEAQ, per germline (reference sequence). CDR3 length: 14 residues. Trimming cost V 6 bases and J 8 bases; bases outside gene matches: 9.

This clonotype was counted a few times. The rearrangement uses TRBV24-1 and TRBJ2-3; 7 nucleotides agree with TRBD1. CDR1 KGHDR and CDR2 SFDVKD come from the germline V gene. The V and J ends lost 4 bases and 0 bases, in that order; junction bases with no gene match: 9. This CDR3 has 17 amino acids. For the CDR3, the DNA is TGTGCCACCAGTGACCCCCGACAGGGCCGTAGCACAGATACGCAGTATTTT. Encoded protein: CATSDPRQGRSTDTQYF.

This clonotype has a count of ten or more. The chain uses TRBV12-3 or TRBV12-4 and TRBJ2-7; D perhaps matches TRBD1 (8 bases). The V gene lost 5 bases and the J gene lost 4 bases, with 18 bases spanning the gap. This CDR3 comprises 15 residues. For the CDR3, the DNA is TGTGCCAGCAGTCTCGGACAGGGAGGGCGATACGAGCAGTACTTC. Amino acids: CASSLGQGGRYEQYF.

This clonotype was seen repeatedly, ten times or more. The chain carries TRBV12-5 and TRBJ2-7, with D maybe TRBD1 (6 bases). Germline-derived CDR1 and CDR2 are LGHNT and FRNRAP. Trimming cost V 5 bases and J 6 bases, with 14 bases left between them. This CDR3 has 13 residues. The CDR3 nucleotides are TGTGCTAGTGGTGTTGGACAGAGTTTCGAGCAGTACTTC. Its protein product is CASGVGQSFEQYF.

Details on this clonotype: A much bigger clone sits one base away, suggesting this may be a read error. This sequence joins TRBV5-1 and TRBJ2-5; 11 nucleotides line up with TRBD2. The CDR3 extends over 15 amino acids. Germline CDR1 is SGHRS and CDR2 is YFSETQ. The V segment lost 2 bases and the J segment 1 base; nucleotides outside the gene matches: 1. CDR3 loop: CASSFGTSGQETQYF. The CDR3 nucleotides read TGCGCCAGCAGCTTCGGGACTAGCGGCCAAGAGACCCAGTACTTC.

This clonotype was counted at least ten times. The CDR3, as DNA: TGCGCCAGCAGCCCTCGGGACAGGGGGTTCTGGGGCAATCAGCCCCAGCATTTT. Its protein is CASSPRDRGFWGNQPQHF. The V and J genes are TRBV4-1 and TRBJ1-5, with 11 nucleotides matching TRBD1. Unmatched junction bases numbered 10, after V lost 4 bases and J lost 2 bases. The CDR3 covers 18 residues. Germline CDR1 is MGHRA and CDR2 is YSYEKL.

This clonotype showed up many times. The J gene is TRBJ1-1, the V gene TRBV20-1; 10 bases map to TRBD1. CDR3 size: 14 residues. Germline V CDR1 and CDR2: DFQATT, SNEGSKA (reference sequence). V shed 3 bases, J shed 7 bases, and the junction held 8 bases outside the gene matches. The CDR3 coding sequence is TGCAGTGCTAGTAAGGGACAGGGGTCTGGTGAAGCTTTCTTT. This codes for CSASKGQGSGEAFF.

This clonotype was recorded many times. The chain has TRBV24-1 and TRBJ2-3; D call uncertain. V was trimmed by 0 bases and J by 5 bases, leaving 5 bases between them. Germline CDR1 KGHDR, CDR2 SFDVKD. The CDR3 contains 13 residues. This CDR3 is CATSDLQVDTQYF. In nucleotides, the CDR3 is TGTGCCACCAGTGATTTGCAAGTAGATACGCAGTATTTT.

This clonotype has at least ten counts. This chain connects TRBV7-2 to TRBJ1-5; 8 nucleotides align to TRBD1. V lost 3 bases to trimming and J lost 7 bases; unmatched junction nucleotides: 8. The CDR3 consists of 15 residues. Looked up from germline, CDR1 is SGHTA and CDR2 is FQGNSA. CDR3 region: CASSFSDGQGQPQHF. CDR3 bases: TGTGCCAGCAGCTTTTCCGACGGACAGGGCCAGCCCCAGCATTTT.

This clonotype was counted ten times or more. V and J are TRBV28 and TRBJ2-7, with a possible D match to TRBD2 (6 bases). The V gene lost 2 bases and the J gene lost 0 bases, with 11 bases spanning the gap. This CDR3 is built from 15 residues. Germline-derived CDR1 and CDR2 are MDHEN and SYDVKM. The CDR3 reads CASSLEGRSSYEQYF. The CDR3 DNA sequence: TGTGCCAGCAGTTTAGAGGGGAGGAGCTCCTACGAGCAGTACTTC.

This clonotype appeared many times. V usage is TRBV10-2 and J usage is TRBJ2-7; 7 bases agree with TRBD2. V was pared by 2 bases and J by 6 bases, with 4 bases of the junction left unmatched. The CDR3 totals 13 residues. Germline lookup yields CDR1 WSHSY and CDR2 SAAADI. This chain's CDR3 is CASSELGGREQYF. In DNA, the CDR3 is TGCGCCAGCAGTGAGCTGGGAGGGCGCGAGCAGTACTTC.

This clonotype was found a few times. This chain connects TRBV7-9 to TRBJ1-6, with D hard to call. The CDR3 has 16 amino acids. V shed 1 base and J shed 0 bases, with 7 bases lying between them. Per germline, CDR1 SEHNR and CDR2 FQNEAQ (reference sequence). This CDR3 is CASSLGWISYNSPLHF. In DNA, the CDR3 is TGTGCCAGCAGCTTAGGATGGATCTCCTATAATTCACCCCTCCACTTT.

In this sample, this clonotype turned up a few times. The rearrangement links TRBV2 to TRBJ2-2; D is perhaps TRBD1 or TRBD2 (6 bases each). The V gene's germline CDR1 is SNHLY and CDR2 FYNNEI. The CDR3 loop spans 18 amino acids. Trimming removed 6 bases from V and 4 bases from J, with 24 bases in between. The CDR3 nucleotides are TGTGCCAGCAGCTTAACCCGAGGGGGGTCCGACAGCACCGGGGAGCTGTTTTTT. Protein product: CASSLTRGGSDSTGELFF.

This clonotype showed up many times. CDR3: CASSLASGSSGANVLTF. CDR3 bases: TGCGCCAGCAGCTTGGCCTCAGGCAGCTCTGGGGCCAACGTCCTGACTTTC. The chain joins TRBV5-1 to TRBJ2-6; D unclear. Looked up from germline, CDR1 is SGHRS and CDR2 is YFSETQ. CDR3 length: 17 residues. Trimming removed 0 bases from V and 0 bases from J, with 10 bases in between.

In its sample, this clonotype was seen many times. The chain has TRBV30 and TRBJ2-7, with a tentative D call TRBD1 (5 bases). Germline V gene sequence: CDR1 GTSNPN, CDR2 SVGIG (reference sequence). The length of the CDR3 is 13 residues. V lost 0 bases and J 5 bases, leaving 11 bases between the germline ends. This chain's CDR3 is CAWSVTRVDEQYF. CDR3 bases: TGTGCCTGGAGTGTTACCAGGGTAGACGAGCAGTACTTC.

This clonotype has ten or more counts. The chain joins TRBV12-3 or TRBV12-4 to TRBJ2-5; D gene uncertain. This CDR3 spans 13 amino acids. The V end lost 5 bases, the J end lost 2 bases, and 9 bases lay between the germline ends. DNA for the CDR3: TGTGCCAGCAGTCCTACAACTCAAGAGACCCAGTACTTC. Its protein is CASSPTTQETQYF.

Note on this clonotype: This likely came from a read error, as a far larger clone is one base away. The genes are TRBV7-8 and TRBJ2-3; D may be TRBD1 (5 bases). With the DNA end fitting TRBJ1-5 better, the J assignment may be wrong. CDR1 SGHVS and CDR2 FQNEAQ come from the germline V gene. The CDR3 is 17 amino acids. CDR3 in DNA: TGTGCCAGCAGCCCGCGGGCGGGGCGGGGGTTTACAGATACGCAGCATTTT. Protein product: CASSPRAGRGFTDTQHF.

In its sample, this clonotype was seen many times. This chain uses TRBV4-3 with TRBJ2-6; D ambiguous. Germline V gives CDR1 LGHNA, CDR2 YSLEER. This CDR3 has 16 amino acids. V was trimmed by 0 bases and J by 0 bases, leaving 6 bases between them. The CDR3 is CASSQDAGSGANVLTF. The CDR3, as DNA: TGCGCCAGCAGCCAAGATGCAGGCTCTGGGGCCAACGTCCTGACTTTC.

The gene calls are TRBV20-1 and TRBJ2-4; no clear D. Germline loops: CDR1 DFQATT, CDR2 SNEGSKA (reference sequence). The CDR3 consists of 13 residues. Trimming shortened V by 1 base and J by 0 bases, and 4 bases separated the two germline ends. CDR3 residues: CSARGVAKNIQYF. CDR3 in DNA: TGCAGTGCTAGAGGGGTAGCCAAAAACATTCAGTACTTC.

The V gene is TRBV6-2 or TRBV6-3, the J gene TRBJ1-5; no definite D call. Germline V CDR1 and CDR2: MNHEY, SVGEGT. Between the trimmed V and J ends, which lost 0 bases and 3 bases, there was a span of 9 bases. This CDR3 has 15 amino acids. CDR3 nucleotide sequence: TGTGCCAGCAGTTACTCGAAGCAATACAATCAGCCCCAGCATTTT. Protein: CASSYSKQYNQPQHF.

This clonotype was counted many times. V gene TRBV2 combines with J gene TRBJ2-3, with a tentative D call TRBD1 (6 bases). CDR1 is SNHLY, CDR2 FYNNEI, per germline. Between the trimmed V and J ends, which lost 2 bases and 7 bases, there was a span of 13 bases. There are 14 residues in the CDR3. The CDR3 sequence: CASSENRAGNTQYF. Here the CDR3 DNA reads TGTGCCAGCAGTGAAAACAGGGCAGGGAATACGCAGTATTTT.